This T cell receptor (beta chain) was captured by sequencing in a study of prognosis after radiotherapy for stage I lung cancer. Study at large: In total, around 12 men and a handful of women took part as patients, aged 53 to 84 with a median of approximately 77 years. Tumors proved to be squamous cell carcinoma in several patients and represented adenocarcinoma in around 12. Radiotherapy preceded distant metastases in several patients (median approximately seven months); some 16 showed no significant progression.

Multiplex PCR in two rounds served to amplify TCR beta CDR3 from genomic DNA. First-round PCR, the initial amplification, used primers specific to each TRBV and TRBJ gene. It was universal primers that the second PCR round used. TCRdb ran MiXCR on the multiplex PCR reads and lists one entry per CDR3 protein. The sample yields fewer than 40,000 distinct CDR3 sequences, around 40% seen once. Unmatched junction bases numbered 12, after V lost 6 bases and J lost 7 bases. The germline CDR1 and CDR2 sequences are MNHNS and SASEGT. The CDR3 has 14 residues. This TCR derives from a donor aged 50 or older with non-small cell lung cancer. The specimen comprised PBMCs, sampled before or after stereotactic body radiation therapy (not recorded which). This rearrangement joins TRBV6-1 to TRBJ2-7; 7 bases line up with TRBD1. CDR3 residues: CASRAGTATGEQYF. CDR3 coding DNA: TGTGCCAGCAGAGCCGGGACAGCCACCGGGGAGCAGTACTTC.